The clone carrying this T cell receptor beta chain occurred a few times. Its antigen is still unknown. This specimen belongs to a study of regulatory T cells in long-lasting Graves disease. Broader study findings: It was in persistent disease that TRBV28, TRBJ1-2 and TRBJ2-5 were favored.

Library construction for TCR beta used iRepertoire HTBI primers and Arm-PCR of CDR3 regions. TCRdb reprocessed the multiplex PCR reads with MiXCR, giving one entry per CDR3 protein. Of roughly 490,000 distinct CDR3 sequences listed, about 20% are singletons. Time point defined: persistent/refractory GD, antithyroid drugs over 5 years with positive TRAb. Construction of the TCR library relied on RNA isolated from PBMCs. V lost 1 base and J 6 bases, leaving 7 bases between the germline ends. CDR1 and CDR2 from the germline V gene are SGHAT and FQNNGV. The CDR3 is 13 residues long. This chain connects TRBV11-2 to TRBJ2-1; D is uncertain. The source of this sequence is a female donor with Graves disease. The sample was peripheral blood mononuclear cells (PBMCs), taken when the disease was refractory, from a patient treated with antithyroid drugs. This chain's CDR3 is CASSLGQPNEQFF. The CDR3 bases are TGTGCCAGCAGCTTAGGGCAACCCAATGAGCAGTTCTTC.